This T cell receptor beta chain was observed in a study of metastatic and nonmetastatic thyroid tumors. The CDR3 totals 19 residues. Germline V gene lookup returns CDR1 SEHNR and CDR2 FQNEAQ (reference sequence). Between the trimmed V and J ends, which lost 6 bases and 2 bases, there was a span of 26 bases. No treatment of any kind had been given to any patient before thyroid surgery. This clone was counted at least ten times. With MiXCR, TCRdb reprocessed the PCR reads. The sample has about 90,000 clones, roughly 8.6% seen once. The chain is built from TRBV7-9 and TRBJ2-1, with D perhaps being TRBD1 or TRBD2 (6 bases each). The sequencing sample was made of blood. The clonotype originates from a female donor with papillary thyroid cancer or a benign thyroid nodule (not recorded which). Some clones in this sample may be carry-over from other donors' samples. CDR3 region: CASSHREVGPRDTYNEQFF. The DNA for the CDR3 is TGTGCCAGCAGTCACAGGGAGGTAGGCCCCCGGGACACCTACAATGAGCAGTTCTTC.